Listed below are T cell receptor beta chains from one sample, sequenced in a study of Ad26.COV2.S vaccination and SARS-CoV-2 variants. The data were produced by immunoSEQ multiplex PCR, yet TCRdb's version contains in-frame clones alone and is incomplete. This sample has hundreds of thousands of clones; roughly 89% occur once, and the top ten carry about 2.5%. The sequences come from peripheral blood, collected in a trial of Ad26.COV2.S vaccine versus placebo. The origin of the receptors is a person aged 18-65 years who received the Ad26.COV2.S COVID-19 vaccine or a placebo. The CDR3 runs from the conserved cysteine through the conserved F or W. Fields, in order: J gene, V gene, clone size, D gene, CDR3 DNA, CDR3 protein. D genes are given only for firm matches. The size of a clone is reported for some rows only, either as once, few or many, or as a class for expanded clones.

TRBJ2-1 | TRBV7-2 | - | - | TGTGCCAGCAGTCGACGACAGATTTCCTACAATGAGCAGTTCTTC | CASSRRQISYNEQFF
TRBJ2-3 | TRBV3-1/TRBV3-2 | - | - | TGTGCCAGCAGCGACCTGGGGGCGGGCAAAAAAGATACGCAGTATTTT | CASSDLGAGKKDTQYF
TRBJ2-1 | TRBV2 | once | - | TGTGCCAGCAGTGAAGTTGGGGGACTTGGGTTCTACAATGAGCAGTTCTTC | CASSEVGGLGFYNEQFF
TRBJ1-3 | TRBV14 | few | TRBD1 | TGTGCCAGCAGCCCCCGACAGGGGGAGAGCTCTGGAAACACCATATATTTT | CASSPRQGESSGNTIYF
TRBJ2-7 | TRBV4-1 | once | TRBD2 | TGCGCCAGCAGCCTAGGGCGGGGGGAGTACGAGCAGTACTTC | CASSLGRGEYEQYF
TRBJ1-4 | TRBV18 | - | TRBD1 | TGTGCCAGCTCAAGACAGGGGGCTAATGAAAAACTGTTTTTT | CASSRQGANEKLFF
TRBJ1-6 | TRBV7-2 | - | - | TGTGCCAGCAGCTCGCCGGGGGGCACTTCACCCCTCCACTTT | CASSSPGGTSPLHF
TRBJ1-2 | TRBV3-1/TRBV3-2 | - | - | TGTGCCAGCAGCCGACAACAGGGAGGCTATGGCTACACCTTC | CASSRQQGGYGYTF
TRBJ2-5 | TRBV2 | - | TRBD1 | TGTGCCAGCCTACAGGGGTTACAAGAGACCCAGTACTTC | CASLQGLQETQYF
TRBJ2-7 | TRBV28 | - | - | TGTGCCAGCAGCTACGGGACGGTTAGCTACGAGCAGTACTTC | CASSYGTVSYEQYF
TRBJ1-1 | TRBV2 | - | TRBD1 | TGTGCCAGCAGTGCCCCGGGACAGGAGGTCGGCACTGAAGCTTTCTTT | CASSAPGQEVGTEAFF
TRBJ1-2 | TRBV7-9 | once | - | TGTGCCAGCAGCCCTCTATCCCAGGGAGGCTACACCTTC | CASSPLSQGGYTF
TRBJ2-7 | TRBV15 | once | - | TGTGCCACCAGCAGAGACTCCTACGAGCAGTACTTC | CATSRDSYEQYF
TRBJ2-1 | TRBV5-1 | - | TRBD2 | TGCGCCACCGCCGGGAGGCTCGACAATGAGCAGTTCTTC | CATAGRLDNEQFF
TRBJ2-6 | TRBV7-9 | - | - | TGTGCCAGCAGCTTAAACTCTGGGGCCAACGTCCTGACTTTC | CASSLNSGANVLTF
TRBJ1-4 | TRBV2 | - | - | TGTGCCAGCAGGGGGCGGCCTAATGAAAAACTGTTTTTT | CASRGRPNEKLFF
TRBJ1-2 | TRBV3-1/TRBV3-2 | - | - | TGTGCCAGCAGCCGCAGCTATGGCTACACCTTC | CASSRSYGYTF
TRBJ2-4 | TRBV6-5 | - | TRBD1 | TGTGCCAGCAGACTAACAGGGGAAAACATTCAGTACTTC | CASRLTGENIQYF
TRBJ2-1 | TRBV18 | - | - | TGTGCCAGCTCACCCCGAGGAAACGTCTCCCCCGAGCAGTTCTTC | CASSPRGNVSPEQFF
TRBJ1-5 | TRBV28 | few | - | TGTGCCAGCAGTTTGTCGGGCAATCAGCCCCAGCATTTT | CASSLSGNQPQHF
TRBJ1-1 | TRBV5-1 | - | - | TGCGCCAGCAGCTTGGGGGGTAGGCCGAACACTGAAGCTTTCTTT | CASSLGGRPNTEAFF
TRBJ1-5 | TRBV21-1 | - | - | TGTGCCAGCAGCAAAGGAGGGTGGGGGGCTCAGCCCCAGCATTTT | CASSKGGWGAQPQHF
TRBJ1-4 | TRBV28 | - | TRBD1 | TGTGCCAGCGCCTCAGGGGGCGCAGGGGAAAAACTGTTTTTT | CASASGGAGEKLFF
TRBJ2-6 | TRBV10-3 | - | - | TGTGCCATCAGTGCCTGGGACTCTGGGGCCAACGTCCTGACTTTC | CAISAWDSGANVLTF
TRBJ1-4 | TRBV9 | - | - | TGTGCCAGCAGCGCAACAAATGAAAAACTGTTTTTT | CASSATNEKLFF
TRBJ2-7 | TRBV5-1 | - | TRBD1 | TGCGCCAGCAGCCTTGAAGGACAGGAGGATTTTCTGGGTCTTACGGCAAAGTACGAGCAGTACTTC | CASSLEGQEDFLGLTAKYEQYF
TRBJ2-5 | TRBV3-1/TRBV3-2 | - | - | TGTGCCAGCAGCCAACCAACACACGGAATACAAGAGACCCAGTACTTC | CASSQPTHGIQETQYF
TRBJ1-2 | TRBV27 | - | TRBD1 | TGTGCCAGCAGTCTTAACTACAGGGGGCGCGGTACCTATGGCTACACCTTC | CASSLNYRGRGTYGYTF
TRBJ2-3 | TRBV5-1 | - | TRBD1 | TGCGCCAGCAGCTTGGACCCAGGACAGGGTACTAGCACAGATACGCAGTATTTT | CASSLDPGQGTSTDTQYF
TRBJ2-1 | TRBV11-3 | - | - | TGTGCCAGCAGCTATACAGGGAACAGAGGGCCCTACAATGAGCAGTTCTTC | CASSYTGNRGPYNEQFF
TRBJ1-5 | TRBV7-2 | once | - | TGTGCCAGCAGCTTAGGGGCAGGGAATCAGCCCCAGCATTTT | CASSLGAGNQPQHF
TRBJ2-1 | TRBV4-2 | - | TRBD2 | TGTGCCAGCAGACTCACCCCTAGCGGGGGGCTCAATGAGCAGTTCTTC | CASRLTPSGGLNEQFF
TRBJ2-5 | TRBV19 | - | - | TGTGCCAGTAGTATAGCGTCCTTAGGGCAAGAGACCCAGTACTTC | CASSIASLGQETQYF
TRBJ1-1 | TRBV7-3 | - | - | TGTGCCAGCAGCTTCTCGGGCCTCTCTGAAGCTTTCTTT | CASSFSGLSEAFF
TRBJ2-5 | TRBV4-2 | - | TRBD1 | TGTGCCAGCAGCCTCACCGGGACAGGGGGCGGAGAGACCCAGTACTTC | CASSLTGTGGGETQYF
TRBJ2-7 | TRBV28 | - | TRBD1 | TGTGCCAGCAGTTTATTACAGGGGGCCCCGTGGACCTACGAGCAGTACTTC | CASSLLQGAPWTYEQYF
TRBJ2-2 | TRBV6-5 | - | - | TGTGCCAGCAGTAGGCTTTACACCGGGGAGCTGTTTTTT | CASSRLYTGELFF
TRBJ2-5 | TRBV18 | - | TRBD2 | TGTGCCAGCTCTTCTAGACTAGCGGGATTACAAGAGACCCAGTACTTC | CASSSRLAGLQETQYF
TRBJ1-1 | TRBV7-3 | few | - | TGTGCCAGCAGCCCGCGAGGCAGAGGCACTGAAGCTTTCTTT | CASSPRGRGTEAFF
TRBJ2-7 | TRBV19 | once | - | TGTGCCGCCGGGACCTACCACGAGCAGTACTTC | CAAGTYHEQYF
TRBJ2-7 | TRBV1 | - | - | TGCACCAGCAGCCAAGAGACGGGACACTACGAGCAGTACTTC | CTSSQETGHYEQYF
TRBJ2-3 | TRBV5-1 | - | - | TGCGCCAGCAGCTACCTGATCCGGGAAACAGATACGCAGTATTTT | CASSYLIRETDTQYF
TRBJ1-5 | TRBV24-1 | - | - | TGTGCCACCAACAATCAGCCCCAGCATTTT | CATNNQPQHF
TRBJ2-3 | TRBV7-2 | - | TRBD1 | TGTGCCAGCAGCTTACGAGACAGGGGGCTATATACGCAGTATTTT | CASSLRDRGLYTQYF